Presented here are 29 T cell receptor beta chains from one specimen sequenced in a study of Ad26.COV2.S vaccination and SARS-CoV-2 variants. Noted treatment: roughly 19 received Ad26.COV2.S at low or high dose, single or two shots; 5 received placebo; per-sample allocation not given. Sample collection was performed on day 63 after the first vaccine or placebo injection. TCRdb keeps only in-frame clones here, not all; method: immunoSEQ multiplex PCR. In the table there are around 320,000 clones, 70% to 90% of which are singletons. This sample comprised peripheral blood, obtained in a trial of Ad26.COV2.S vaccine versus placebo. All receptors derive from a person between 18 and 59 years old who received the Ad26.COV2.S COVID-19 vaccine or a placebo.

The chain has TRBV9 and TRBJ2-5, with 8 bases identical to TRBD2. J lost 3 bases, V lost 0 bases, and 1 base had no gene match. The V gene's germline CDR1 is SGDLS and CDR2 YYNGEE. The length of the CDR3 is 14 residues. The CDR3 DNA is TGTGCCAGCAGCGTAGCGGGGGGGAAAGAGACCCAGTACTTC. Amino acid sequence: CASSVAGGKETQYF. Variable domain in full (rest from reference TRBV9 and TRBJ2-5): DSGVTQTPKHLITATGQRVTLRCSPRSGDLSVYWYQQSLDQGLQFLIQYYNGEERAKGNILERFSAQQFPDLHSELNLSSLELGDSALYFCASSVAGGKETQYFGPGTRLLVL.

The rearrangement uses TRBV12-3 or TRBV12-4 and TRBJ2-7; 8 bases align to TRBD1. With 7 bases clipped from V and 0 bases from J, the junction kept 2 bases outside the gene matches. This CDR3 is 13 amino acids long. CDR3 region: CASTGQGSYEQYF. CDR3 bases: TGTGCCAGCACCGGACAGGGCTCCTACGAGCAGTACTTC.

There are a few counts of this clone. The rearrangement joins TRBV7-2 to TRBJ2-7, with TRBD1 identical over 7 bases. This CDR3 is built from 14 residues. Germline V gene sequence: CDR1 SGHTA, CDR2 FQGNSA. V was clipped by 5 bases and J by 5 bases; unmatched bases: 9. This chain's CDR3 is CASSPARGRDEQYF. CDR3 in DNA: TGTGCCAGCAGCCCAGCGAGGGGGCGCGACGAGCAGTACTTC.

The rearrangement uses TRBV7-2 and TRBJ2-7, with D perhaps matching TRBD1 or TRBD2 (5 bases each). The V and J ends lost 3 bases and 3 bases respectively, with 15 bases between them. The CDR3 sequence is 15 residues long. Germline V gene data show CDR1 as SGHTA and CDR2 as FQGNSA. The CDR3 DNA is TGTGCCAGCAGCTTCGGGACGAGAGTCGGCTACGAGCAGTACTTC. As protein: CASSFGTRVGYEQYF.

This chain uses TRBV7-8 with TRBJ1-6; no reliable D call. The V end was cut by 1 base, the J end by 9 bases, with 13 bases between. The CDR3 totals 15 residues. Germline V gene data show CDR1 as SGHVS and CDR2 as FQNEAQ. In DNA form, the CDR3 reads TGTGCCAGCAGCTTAGACCGACTCCCGGGTTCACCCCTCCACTTT. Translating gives CASSLDRLPGSPLHF. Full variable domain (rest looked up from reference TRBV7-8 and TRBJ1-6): GAGVSQSPRYKVAKRGQDVALRCDPISGHVSLFWYQQALGQGPEFLTYFQNEAQLDKSGLPSDRFFAERPEGSVSTLKIQRTQQEDSAVYLCASSLDRLPGSPLHFGNGTRLTVT.

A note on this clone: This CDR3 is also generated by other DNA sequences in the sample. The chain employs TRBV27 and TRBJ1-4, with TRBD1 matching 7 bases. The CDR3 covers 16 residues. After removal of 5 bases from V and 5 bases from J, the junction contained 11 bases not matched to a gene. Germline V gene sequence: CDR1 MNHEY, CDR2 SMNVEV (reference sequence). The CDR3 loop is CASSPYRQGGNEKLFF. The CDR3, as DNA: TGTGCCAGCAGTCCATATCGACAGGGCGGGAATGAAAAACTGTTTTTT.

CDR3 DNA sequence: TGTGCCAGCAGCCCCTTGACGGGGTACGAGCAGTACTTC. Translating it yields CASSPLTGYEQYF. The genes are TRBV3-1 (or the pseudogene TRBV3-2) and TRBJ2-7, with D possibly being TRBD2 (5 bases). Germline assignment: CDR1 LGHDT and CDR2 YNNKEL (reference sequence). CDR3 length: 13 residues. Between the trimmed V and J ends, which lost 4 bases and 4 bases, there was a span of 11 bases.

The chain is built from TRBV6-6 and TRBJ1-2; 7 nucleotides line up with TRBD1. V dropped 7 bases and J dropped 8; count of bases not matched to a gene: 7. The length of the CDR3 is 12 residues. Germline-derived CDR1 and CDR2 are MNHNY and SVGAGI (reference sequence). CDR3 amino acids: CASTQGGTGYTF. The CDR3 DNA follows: TGTGCCAGCACCCAGGGGGGGACCGGCTACACCTTC.

CDR3 DNA sequence: TGTGCCTGGAGTTCATCAGGGGGTGGGGGCAACACTGAAGCTTTCTTT. Translation: CAWSSSGGGGNTEAFF. The chain is built from TRBV30 and TRBJ1-1; 7 bases match TRBD1. The CDR3 consists of 16 residues. The V and J ends lost 2 bases and 2 bases, in that order; junction bases with no gene match: 11. Looked up from germline, CDR1 is GTSNPN and CDR2 is SVGIG (reference sequence).

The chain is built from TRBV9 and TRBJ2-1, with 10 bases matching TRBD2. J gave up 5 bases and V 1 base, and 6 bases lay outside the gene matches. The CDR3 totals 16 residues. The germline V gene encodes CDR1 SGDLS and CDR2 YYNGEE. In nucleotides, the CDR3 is TGTGCCAGCAGCGTATCTCTAGCGGGGGTTGACAATGAGCAGTTCTTC. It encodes CASSVSLAGVDNEQFF.

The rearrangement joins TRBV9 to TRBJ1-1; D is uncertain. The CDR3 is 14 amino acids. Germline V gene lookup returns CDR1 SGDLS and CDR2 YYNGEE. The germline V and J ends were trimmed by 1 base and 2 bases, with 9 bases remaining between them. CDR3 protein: CASSVLQSNTEAFF. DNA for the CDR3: TGTGCCAGCAGCGTACTGCAGAGTAACACTGAAGCTTTCTTT.

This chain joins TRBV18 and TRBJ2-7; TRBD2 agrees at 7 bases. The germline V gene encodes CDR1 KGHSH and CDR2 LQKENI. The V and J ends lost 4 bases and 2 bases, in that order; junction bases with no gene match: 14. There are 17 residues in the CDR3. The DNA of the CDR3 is TGTGCCAGCTCACAATTCGGGGGAGGGGTCCGCACCTACGAGCAGTACTTC. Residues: CASSQFGGGVRTYEQYF.

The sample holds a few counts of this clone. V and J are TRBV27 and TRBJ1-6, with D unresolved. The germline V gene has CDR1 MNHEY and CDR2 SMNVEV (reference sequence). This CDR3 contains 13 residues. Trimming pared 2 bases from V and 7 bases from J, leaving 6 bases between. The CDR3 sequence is CASSLSQNSPLHF. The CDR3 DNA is TGTGCCAGCAGTTTAAGTCAAAATTCACCCCTCCACTTT.

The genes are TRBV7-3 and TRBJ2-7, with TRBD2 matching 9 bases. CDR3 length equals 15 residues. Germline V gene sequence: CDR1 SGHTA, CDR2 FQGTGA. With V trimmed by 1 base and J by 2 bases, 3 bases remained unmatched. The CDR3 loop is CASSLSGGAPYEQYF. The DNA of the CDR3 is TGTGCCAGCAGCTTAAGCGGGGGGGCCCCCTACGAGCAGTACTTC.

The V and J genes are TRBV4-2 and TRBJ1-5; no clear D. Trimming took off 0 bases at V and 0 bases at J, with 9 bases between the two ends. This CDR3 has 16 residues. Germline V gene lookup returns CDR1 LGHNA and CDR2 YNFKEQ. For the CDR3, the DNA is TGTGCCAGCAGCCAAGAATCGGGTTATAGCAATCAGCCCCAGCATTTT. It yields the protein CASSQESGYSNQPQHF.

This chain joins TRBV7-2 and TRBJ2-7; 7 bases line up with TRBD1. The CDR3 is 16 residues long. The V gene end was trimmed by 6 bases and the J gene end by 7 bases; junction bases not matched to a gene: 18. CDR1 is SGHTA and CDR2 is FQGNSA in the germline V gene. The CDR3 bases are TGTGCCAGCAGTCGCGCCGACAGGGTGGGCCTGGGGGAGCAGTACTTC. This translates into CASSRADRVGLGEQYF.

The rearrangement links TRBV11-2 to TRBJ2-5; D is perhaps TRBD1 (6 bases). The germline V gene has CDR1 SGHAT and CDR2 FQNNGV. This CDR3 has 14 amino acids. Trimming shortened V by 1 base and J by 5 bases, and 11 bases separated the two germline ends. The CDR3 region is CASSLVHRAETQYF. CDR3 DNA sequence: TGTGCCAGCAGCTTAGTTCACAGGGCGGAGACCCAGTACTTC.

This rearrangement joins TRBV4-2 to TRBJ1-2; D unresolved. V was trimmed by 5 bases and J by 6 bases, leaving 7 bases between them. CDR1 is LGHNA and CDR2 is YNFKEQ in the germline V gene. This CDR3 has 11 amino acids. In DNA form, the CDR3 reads TGTGCCAGCAGCGGTCCGAATGGCTACACCTTC. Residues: CASSGPNGYTF.

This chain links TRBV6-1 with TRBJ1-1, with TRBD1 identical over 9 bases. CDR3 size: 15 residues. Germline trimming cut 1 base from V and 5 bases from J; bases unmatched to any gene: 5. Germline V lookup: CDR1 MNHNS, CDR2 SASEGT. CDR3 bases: TGTGCCAGCAGTGAAGTGGGGACAGGGTGGACTGAAGCTTTCTTT. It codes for CASSEVGTGWTEAFF.

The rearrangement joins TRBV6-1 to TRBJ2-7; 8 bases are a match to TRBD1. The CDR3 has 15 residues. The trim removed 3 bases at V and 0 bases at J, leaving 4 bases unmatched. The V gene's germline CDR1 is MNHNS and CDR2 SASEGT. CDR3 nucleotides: TGTGCCAGCAGTGACCGGACAGGGAGCTCCTACGAGCAGTACTTC. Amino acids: CASSDRTGSSYEQYF.

CDR3 bases: TGTGCCAGCAGCTTAAGCCTTCCGACAGGCGCCTTCTCTGGAAACACCATATATTTT. This sequence encodes CASSLSLPTGAFSGNTIYF. The chain has TRBV7-3 and TRBJ1-3, with D perhaps matching TRBD1 (6 bases). V was clipped by 1 base and J by 0 bases, with 19 bases between them. From germline, CDR1 is SGHTA and CDR2 FQGTGA. The CDR3 has 19 residues.

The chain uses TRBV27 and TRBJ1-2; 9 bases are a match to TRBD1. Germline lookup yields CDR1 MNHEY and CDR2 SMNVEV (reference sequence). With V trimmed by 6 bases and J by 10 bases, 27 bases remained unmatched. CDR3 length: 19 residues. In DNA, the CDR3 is TGTGCCAGCAGCCCTCTTTTAGTATCTTTGAGTCGGGACAGGGAGTACTACACCTTC. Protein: CASSPLLVSLSRDREYYTF.

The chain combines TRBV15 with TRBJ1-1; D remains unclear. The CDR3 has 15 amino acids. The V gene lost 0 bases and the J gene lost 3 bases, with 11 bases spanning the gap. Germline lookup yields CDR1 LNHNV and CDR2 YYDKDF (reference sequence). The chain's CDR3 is CATSRDPAEYTEAFF. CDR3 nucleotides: TGTGCCACCAGCAGAGATCCGGCAGAGTACACTGAAGCTTTCTTT. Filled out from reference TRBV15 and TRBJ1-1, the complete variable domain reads DAMVIQNPRYQVTQFGKPVTLSCSQTLNHNVMYWYQQKSSQAPKLLFHYYDKDFNNEADTPDNFQSRRPNTSFCFLDIRSPGLGDTAMYLCATSRDPAEYTEAFFGQGTRLTVV.

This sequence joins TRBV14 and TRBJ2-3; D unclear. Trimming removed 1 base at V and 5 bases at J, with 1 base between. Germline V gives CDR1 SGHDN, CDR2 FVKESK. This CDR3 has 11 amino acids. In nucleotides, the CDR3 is TGTGCCAGCAGCCAAGGAGATACGCAGTATTTT. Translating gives CASSQGDTQYF.

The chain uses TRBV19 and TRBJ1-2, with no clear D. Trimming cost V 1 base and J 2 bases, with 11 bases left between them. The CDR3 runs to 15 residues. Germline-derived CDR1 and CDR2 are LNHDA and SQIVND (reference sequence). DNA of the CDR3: TGTGCCAGTAGTATAGGGTCCGGGTCGAACTATGGCTACACCTTC. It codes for CASSIGSGSNYGYTF. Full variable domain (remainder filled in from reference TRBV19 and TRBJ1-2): DGGITQSPKYLFRKEGQNVTLSCEQNLNHDAMYWYRQDPGQGLRLIYYSQIVNDFQKGDIAEGYSVSREKKESFPLTVTSAQKNPTAFYLCASSIGSGSNYGYTFGSGTRLTVV.

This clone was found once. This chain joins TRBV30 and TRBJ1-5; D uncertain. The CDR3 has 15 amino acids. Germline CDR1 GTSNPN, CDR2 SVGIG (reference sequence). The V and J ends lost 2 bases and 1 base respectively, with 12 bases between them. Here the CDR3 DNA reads TGTGCCTGGAGTCCTACTGGTCCCAGCAATCAGCCCCAGCATTTT. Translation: CAWSPTGPSNQPQHF.

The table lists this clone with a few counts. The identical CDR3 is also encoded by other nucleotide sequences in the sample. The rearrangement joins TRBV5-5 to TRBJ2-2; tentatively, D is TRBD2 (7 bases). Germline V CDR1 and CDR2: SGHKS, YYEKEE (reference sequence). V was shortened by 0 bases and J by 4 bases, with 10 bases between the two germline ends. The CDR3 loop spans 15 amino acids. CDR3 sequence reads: CASSLVRGATGELFF. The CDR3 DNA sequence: TGTGCCAGCAGCTTGGTACGGGGGGCCACCGGGGAGCTGTTTTTT.

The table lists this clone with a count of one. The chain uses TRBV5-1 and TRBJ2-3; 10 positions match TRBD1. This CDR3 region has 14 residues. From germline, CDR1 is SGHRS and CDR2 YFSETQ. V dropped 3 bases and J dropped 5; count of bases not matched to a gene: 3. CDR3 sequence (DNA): TGCGCCAGCAGCTACGGACAGGGGGTAGATACGCAGTATTTT. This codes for CASSYGQGVDTQYF.

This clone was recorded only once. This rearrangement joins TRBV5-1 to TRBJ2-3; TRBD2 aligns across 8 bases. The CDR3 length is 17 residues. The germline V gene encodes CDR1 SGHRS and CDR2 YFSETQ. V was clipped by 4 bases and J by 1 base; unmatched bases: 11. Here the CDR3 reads CASSPKVAGWGTDTQYF. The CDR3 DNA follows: TGCGCCAGCAGCCCTAAAGTAGCGGGGTGGGGCACAGATACGCAGTATTTT. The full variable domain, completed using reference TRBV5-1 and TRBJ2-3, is KAGVTQTPRYLIKTRGQQVTLSCSPISGHRSVSWYQQTPGQGLQFLFEYFSETQRNKGNFPGRFSGRQFSNSRSEMNVSTLELGDSALYLCASSPKVAGWGTDTQYFGPGTRLTVL.